The T cell receptor (beta chain) under discussion was sequenced for a study of shared clonotypes between healthy human individuals. Produced via immunoSEQ multiplex PCR; TCRdb's table is partial and in-frame only. The sample carries 2 million to 2.5 million clones, about 95% recorded once. A word on this clone: Its target is unknown.

The study's findings and limits: The authors expected sequencing depth to affect clonotype sharing among donors. Rarefaction revealed incomplete sorted-subset sequencing despite large depth.

CD45RO negativity and positive selection for CCR7 defined naive CD8 cells, a population that excluded terminally differentiated effector memory CD45RA+ cells. CDR1 is SGHRS, CDR2 YFSETQ, per germline. Trimming shortened V by 0 bases and J by 8 bases, and 12 bases separated the two germline ends. The CDR3 is 14 amino acids. This chain links TRBV5-1 with TRBJ2-1; D is unclear. The receptor's source is a young man in good health. Material: naive CD8+ T cells sorted from blood. The CDR3, as DNA: TGCGCCAGCAGCTTGGAGTCCCGATCCGATGAGCAGTTCTTC. This translates into CASSLESRSDEQFF.